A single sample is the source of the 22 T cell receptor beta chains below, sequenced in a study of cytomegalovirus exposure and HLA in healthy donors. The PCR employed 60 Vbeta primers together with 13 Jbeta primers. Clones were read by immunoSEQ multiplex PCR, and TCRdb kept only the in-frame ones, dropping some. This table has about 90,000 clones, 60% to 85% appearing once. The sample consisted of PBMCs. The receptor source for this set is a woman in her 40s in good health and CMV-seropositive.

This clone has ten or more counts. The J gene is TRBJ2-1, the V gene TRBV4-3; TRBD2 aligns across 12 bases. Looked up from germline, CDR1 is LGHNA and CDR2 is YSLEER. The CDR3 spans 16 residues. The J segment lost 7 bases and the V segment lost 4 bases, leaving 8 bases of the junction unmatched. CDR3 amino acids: CASSPGLAGLGNEQFF. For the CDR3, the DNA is TGCGCCAGCAGCCCGGGACTAGCGGGCCTTGGTAATGAGCAGTTCTTC.

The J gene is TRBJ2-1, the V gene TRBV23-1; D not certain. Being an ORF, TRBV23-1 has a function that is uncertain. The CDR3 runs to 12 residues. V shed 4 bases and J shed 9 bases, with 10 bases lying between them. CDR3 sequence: CASSRRLAEQFF. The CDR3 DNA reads TGCGCCAGCAGTCGCAGACTGGCTGAGCAGTTCTTC.

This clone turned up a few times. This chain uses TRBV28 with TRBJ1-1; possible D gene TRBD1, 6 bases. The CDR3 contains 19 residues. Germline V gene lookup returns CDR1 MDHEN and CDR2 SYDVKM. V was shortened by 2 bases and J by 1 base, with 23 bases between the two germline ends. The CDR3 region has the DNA TGTGCCAGCAGTTTAGGTTGGGACATCGGGATCTCTTCGAACACTGAAGCTTTCTTT. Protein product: CASSLGWDIGISSNTEAFF.

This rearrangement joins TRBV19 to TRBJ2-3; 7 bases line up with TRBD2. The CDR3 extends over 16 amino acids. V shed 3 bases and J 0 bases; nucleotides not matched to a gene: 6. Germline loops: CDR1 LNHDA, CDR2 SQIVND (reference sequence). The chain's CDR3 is CASSILADTSTDTQYF. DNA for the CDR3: TGTGCCAGTAGTATCCTAGCGGATACTAGCACAGATACGCAGTATTTT.

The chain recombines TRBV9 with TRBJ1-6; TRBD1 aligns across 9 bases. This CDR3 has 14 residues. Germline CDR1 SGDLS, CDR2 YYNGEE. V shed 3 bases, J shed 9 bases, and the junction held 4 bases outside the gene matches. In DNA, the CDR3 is TGTGCCAGCAGCGCCGGGACAGGGAGTTCACCCCTCCACTTT. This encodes CASSAGTGSSPLHF. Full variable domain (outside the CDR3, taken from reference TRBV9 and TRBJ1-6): DSGVTQTPKHLITATGQRVTLRCSPRSGDLSVYWYQQSLDQGLQFLIQYYNGEERAKGNILERFSAQQFPDLHSELNLSSLELGDSALYFCASSAGTGSSPLHFGNGTRLTVT.

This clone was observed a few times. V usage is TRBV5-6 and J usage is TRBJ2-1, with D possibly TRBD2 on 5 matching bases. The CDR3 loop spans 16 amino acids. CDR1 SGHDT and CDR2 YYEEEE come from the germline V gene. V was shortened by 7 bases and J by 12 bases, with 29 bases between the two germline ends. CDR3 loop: CASRSGPAVGVVGQFF. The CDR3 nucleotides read TGTGCCAGCCGAAGCGGTCCCGCCGTGGGTGTCGTTGGGCAGTTCTTC.

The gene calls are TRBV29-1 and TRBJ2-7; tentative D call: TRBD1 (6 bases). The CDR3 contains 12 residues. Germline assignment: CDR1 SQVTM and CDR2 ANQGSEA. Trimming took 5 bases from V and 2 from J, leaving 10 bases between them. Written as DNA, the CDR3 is TGCAGCGTTTATGACAGGACCTACGAGCAGTACTTC. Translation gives CSVYDRTYEQYF.

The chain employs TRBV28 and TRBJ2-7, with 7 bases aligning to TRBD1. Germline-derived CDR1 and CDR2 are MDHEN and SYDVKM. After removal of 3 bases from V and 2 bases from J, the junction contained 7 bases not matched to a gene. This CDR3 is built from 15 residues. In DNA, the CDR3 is TGTGCCAGCAGTTTCCCCGACAGGGCCACCTACGAGCAGTACTTC. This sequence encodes CASSFPDRATYEQYF.

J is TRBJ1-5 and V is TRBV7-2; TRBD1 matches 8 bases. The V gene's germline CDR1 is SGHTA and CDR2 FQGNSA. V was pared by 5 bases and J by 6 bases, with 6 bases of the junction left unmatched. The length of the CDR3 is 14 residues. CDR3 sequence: CASSLDRVGQPQHF. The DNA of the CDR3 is TGTGCCAGCAGCCTGGACAGGGTGGGTCAGCCCCAGCATTTT.

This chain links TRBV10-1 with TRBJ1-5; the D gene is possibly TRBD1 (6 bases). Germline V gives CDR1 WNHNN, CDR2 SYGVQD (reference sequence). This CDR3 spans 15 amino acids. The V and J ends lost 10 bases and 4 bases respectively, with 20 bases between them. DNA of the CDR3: TGCGCCACCCTACATCGTGGACAGACTAATCAGCCCCAGCATTTT. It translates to CATLHRGQTNQPQHF.

CDR3 protein: CASSPDRSNTEAFF. DNA of the CDR3: TGTGCCAGCAGCCCGGACAGGTCGAACACTGAAGCTTTCTTT. This chain uses TRBV13 with TRBJ1-1; 7 bases are shared with TRBD1. The junction had 4 bases not matched to a gene; V was cut back by 5 bases and J by 1 base. The CDR3 is made up of 14 amino acids. The germline V gene encodes CDR1 PRHDT and CDR2 FYEKMQ (reference sequence).

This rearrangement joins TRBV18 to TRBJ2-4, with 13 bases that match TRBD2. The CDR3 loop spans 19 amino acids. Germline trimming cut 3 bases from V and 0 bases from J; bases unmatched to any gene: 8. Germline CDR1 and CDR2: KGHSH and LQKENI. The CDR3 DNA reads TGTGCCAGCTCACCCGTAACTAGCGGGAGGGGACTAGCCAAAAACATTCAGTACTTC. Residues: CASSPVTSGRGLAKNIQYF.

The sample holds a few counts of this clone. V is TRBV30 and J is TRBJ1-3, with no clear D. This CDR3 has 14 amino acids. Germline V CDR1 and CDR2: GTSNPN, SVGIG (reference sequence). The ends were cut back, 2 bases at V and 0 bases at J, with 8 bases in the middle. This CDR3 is CAWSYGDSGNTIYF. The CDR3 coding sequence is TGTGCCTGGAGTTACGGAGACTCTGGAAACACCATATATTTT.

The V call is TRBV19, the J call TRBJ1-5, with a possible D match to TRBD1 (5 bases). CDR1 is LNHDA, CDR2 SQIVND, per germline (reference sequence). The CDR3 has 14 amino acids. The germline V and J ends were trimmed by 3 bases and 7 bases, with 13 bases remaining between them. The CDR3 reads CASSISQGKQPQHF. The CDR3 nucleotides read TGTGCCAGTAGTATTAGTCAGGGTAAACAGCCCCAGCATTTT.

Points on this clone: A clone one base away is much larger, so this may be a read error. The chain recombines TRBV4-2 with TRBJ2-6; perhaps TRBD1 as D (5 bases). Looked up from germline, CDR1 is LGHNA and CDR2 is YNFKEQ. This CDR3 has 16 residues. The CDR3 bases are TGTGCCAGCAGCCAAGGGTTACTCTCTGGGGCCAACGTCCTGCCTTTC. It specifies CASSQGLLSGANVLPF.

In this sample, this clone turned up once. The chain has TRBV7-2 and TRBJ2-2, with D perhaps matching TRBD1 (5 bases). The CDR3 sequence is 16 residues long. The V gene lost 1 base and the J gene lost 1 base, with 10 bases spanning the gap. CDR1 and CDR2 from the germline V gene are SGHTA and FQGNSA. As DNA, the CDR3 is TGTGCCAGCAGCTTAGTCGACAGAGTGAACACCGGGGAGCTGTTTTTT. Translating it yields CASSLVDRVNTGELFF.

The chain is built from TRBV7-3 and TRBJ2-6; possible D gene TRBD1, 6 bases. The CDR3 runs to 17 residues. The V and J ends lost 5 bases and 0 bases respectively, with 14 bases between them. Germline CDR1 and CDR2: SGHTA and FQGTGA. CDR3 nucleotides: TGTGCCAGCAGCCTACAGGGTTTGAGCTCTGGGGCCAACGTCCTGACTTTC. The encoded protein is CASSLQGLSSGANVLTF.

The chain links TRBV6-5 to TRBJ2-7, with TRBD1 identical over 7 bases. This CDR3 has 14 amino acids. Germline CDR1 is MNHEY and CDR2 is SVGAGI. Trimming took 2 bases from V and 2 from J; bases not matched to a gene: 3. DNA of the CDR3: TGTGCCAGCAGTTACGGGACAGATCCCTACGAGCAGTACTTC. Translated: CASSYGTDPYEQYF.

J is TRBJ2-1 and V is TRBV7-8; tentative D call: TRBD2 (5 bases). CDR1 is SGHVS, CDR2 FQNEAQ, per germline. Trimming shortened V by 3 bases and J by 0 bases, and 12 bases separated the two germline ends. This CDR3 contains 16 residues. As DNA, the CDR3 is TGTGCCAGCAGCTTGAGGGTCCGAAGCTCCTACAATGAGCAGTTCTTC. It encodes CASSLRVRSSYNEQFF. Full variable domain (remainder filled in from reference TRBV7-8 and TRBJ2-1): GAGVSQSPRYKVAKRGQDVALRCDPISGHVSLFWYQQALGQGPEFLTYFQNEAQLDKSGLPSDRFFAERPEGSVSTLKIQRTQQEDSAVYLCASSLRVRSSYNEQFFGPGTRLTVL.

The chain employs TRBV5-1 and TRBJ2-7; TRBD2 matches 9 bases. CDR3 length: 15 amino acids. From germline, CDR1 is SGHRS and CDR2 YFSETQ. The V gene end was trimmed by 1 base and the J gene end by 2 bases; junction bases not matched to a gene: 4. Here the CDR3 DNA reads TGCGCCAGCAGCTTGAATAGCGGGGGAACCTACGAGCAGTACTTC. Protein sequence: CASSLNSGGTYEQYF.

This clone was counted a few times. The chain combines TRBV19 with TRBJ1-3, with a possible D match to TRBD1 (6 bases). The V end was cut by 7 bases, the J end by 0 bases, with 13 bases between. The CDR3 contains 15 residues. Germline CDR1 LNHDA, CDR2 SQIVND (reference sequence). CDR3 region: CASILPGHSGNTIYF. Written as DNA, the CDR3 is TGTGCCAGTATCCTCCCGGGACACTCTGGAAACACCATATATTTT.

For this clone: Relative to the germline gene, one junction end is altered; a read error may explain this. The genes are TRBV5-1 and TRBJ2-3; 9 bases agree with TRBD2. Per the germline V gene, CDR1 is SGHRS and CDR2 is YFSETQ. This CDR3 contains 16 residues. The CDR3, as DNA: TGCGCCAGCACCTTGTCCGCGGGAGGGCCCACAGATACGCAGTATTTT. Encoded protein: CASTLSAGGPTDTQYF.